These 2 T cell receptor beta chains were sequenced from one sample in a study of blood T cell repertoires in COVID-19. This table comes from immunoSEQ multiplex PCR, and its TCRdb copy is limited to in-frame clones, with some not included. The sample includes 100,000 or so clones, roughly four fifths seen only once; the top ten take roughly an eighth. Sequencing was performed on peripheral blood. These receptors were obtained from a human donor in a cohort sampled during active COVID-19.

This clone was picked up one time. The chain couples TRBV5-1 to TRBJ2-3; TRBD2 is a possible D gene (5 bases). Looked up from germline, CDR1 is SGHRS and CDR2 is YFSETQ. CDR3 length: 15 residues. The germline V and J ends were trimmed by 0 bases and 4 bases, with 12 bases remaining between them. Written as DNA, the CDR3 is TGCGCCAGCAGCTTGGGGGCTAGCAACGCAGATACGCAGTATTTT. Its protein is CASSLGASNADTQYF. Full variable domain (rest looked up from reference TRBV5-1 and TRBJ2-3): KAGVTQTPRYLIKTRGQQVTLSCSPISGHRSVSWYQQTPGQGLQFLFEYFSETQRNKGNFPGRFSGRQFSNSRSEMNVSTLELGDSALYLCASSLGASNADTQYFGPGTRLTVL.

The J gene is TRBJ1-2, the V gene TRBV19; 8 bases are shared with TRBD1. V lost 7 bases, J lost 10 bases, and 11 bases stayed unmatched. Germline CDR1 reads LNHDA; CDR2 reads SQIVND (reference sequence). The CDR3 loop spans 13 amino acids. The CDR3 nucleotides are TGTGCCAGTAAAGGACAGGGAGGGGGCGTCTACACCTTC. Protein: CASKGQGGGVYTF. The full variable domain, with the rest looked up from reference TRBV19 and TRBJ1-2, is DGGITQSPKYLFRKEGQNVTLSCEQNLNHDAMYWYRQDPGQGLRLIYYSQIVNDFQKGDIAEGYSVSREKKESFPLTVTSAQKNPTAFYLCASKGQGGGVYTFGSGTRLTVV.